This T cell receptor (beta chain) is from a study of blood T cell repertoires in COVID-19. In the study overall: T cells, B-cell-depleted T cells, or PBMCs supplied cDNA or gDNA.

The repertoire was sequenced with immunoSEQ multiplex PCR; TCRdb's copy has only in-frame clones and lacks some. The sample records 200,000 to 300,000 clones, over 70% being singletons. This clone has just a few counts. This CDR3 region has 14 residues. CDR1 and CDR2 (germline): SEHNR, FQNEAQ (reference sequence). Trimming took 1 base from V and 6 from J, leaving 12 bases between them. This sequence joins TRBV7-9 and TRBJ1-2, with D possibly being TRBD1 (6 bases). The sequenced sample was peripheral blood. The TCR comes from a woman of 80 years or more with acute or convalescent COVID-19. The DNA of the CDR3 is TGTGCCAGCAGCTTAGAGATGGGGGCAGATGGCTACACCTTC. Encoded protein: CASSLEMGADGYTF.